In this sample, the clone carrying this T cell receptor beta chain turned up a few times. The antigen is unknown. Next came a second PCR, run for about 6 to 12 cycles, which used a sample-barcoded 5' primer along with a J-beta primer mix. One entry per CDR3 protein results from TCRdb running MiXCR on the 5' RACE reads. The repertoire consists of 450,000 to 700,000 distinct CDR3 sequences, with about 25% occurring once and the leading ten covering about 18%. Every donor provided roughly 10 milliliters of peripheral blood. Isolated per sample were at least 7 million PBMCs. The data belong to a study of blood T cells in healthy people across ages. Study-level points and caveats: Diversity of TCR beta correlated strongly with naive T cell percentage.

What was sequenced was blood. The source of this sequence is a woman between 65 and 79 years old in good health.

CDR3 nucleotides: TGTGCCAGCAGTTACTCCATCTGGGACACTCAAGAGACCCAGTACTTC. Residues: CASSYSIWDTQETQYF. The gene calls are TRBV6-5 and TRBJ2-5; weak D call: TRBD1 (6 bases). Trimming took off 0 bases at V and 2 bases at J, with 13 bases between the two ends. This CDR3 contains 16 residues. The germline V gene encodes CDR1 MNHEY and CDR2 SVGAGI.